This paragraph covers one T cell receptor (beta chain) sequence. Its specificity is not known. This entry belongs to a study of Ad26.COV2.S vaccination and SARS-CoV-2 variants. Study results and limitations: Across vaccine and placebo recipients, the breadth of non-spike TCRs was similar. People who got the vaccine had more spike-specific TCR breadth than people who got placebo.

With 2 bases removed from V and 7 bases from J, the gap between germline ends came to 12 bases. Germline CDR1 and CDR2: SGHNT and YYREEE (reference sequence). The CDR3 spans 14 residues. The treatment: roughly 20 received Ad26.COV2.S at low or high dose, single or two shots; roughly 5 received placebo; per-sample allocation not given. Sampling was performed 63 days after the first vaccine or placebo injection. An Ad26 vector expressing Wuhan-strain SARS-CoV-2 spike served as the vaccine. Produced via immunoSEQ multiplex PCR; TCRdb's table is partial and in-frame only. The table has about 350,000 clones, approximately 81% seen once; the top ten hold about 3.5%.

This receptor was identified in a person aged 18 to 65 who received the Ad26.COV2.S COVID-19 vaccine or a placebo. Sequenced material: peripheral blood, taken in a trial of Ad26.COV2.S vaccine versus placebo. The chain uses TRBV5-4 and TRBJ1-4; TRBD1 might be the D (6 bases). CDR3 in amino acids: CASSFMGGGEKLFF. The CDR3 bases are TGTGCCAGCAGCTTTATGGGGGGCGGTGAAAAACTGTTTTTT.